The 21 T cell receptor beta chains in this list originate from one sample, sequenced in a study of T cell responses to AZD1222 COVID-19 vaccine. This table comes from immunoSEQ multiplex PCR, and its TCRdb copy is limited to in-frame clones, with some not included. Of about 150,000 clones listed, 75% to 95% are singletons. Here the sequenced sample was peripheral blood, taken on day 0 of AZD1222 vaccination. These receptors all stem from an adult in good health.

The chain has TRBV27 and TRBJ2-7; TRBD1 matches 8 bases. From germline, CDR1 is MNHEY and CDR2 SMNVEV (reference sequence). The CDR3 has 15 residues. Trimming took 3 bases from V and 2 from J; bases not matched to a gene: 6. CDR3 DNA sequence: TGTGCCAGCAGTTTCGGGCAGGGGGCGGCCTACGAGCAGTACTTC. Protein product: CASSFGQGAAYEQYF.

This clone was recorded only once. The chain uses TRBV27 and TRBJ1-2, with D perhaps matching TRBD1 (6 bases). The ends were cut back, 6 bases at V and 3 bases at J, with 17 bases in the middle. Per germline, CDR1 MNHEY and CDR2 SMNVEV (reference sequence). CDR3 length: 15 amino acids. This CDR3 reads CASSLWGRGYYGYTF. In nucleotides, the CDR3 is TGTGCCAGCAGCCTTTGGGGGCGCGGTTACTATGGCTACACCTTC.

This clone showed up just a few times. This chain links TRBV10-3 with TRBJ2-2; 8 bases agree with TRBD2. V lost 4 bases to trimming and J lost 5 bases; unmatched junction nucleotides: 6. The germline V gene has CDR1 ENHRY and CDR2 SYGVKD. The CDR3 covers 15 residues. The CDR3 protein is CAISVGTRGTGELFF. As DNA, the CDR3 is TGTGCCATCAGTGTCGGGACTAGAGGAACCGGGGAGCTGTTTTTT.

This chain joins TRBV6-1 and TRBJ2-6; D remains unclear. Trimming took 3 bases from V and 1 from J, leaving 7 bases between them. Germline lookup yields CDR1 MNHNS and CDR2 SASEGT. CDR3 length: 15 residues. CDR3 in amino acids: CASSDGVSGANVLTF. The CDR3 DNA reads TGTGCCAGCAGTGATGGGGTTTCTGGGGCCAACGTCCTGACTTTC.

In its sample, this clone was seen once. J is TRBJ2-7 and V is TRBV9; TRBD2 might be the D (5 bases). This CDR3 has 13 residues. In germline, CDR1 is SGDLS, CDR2 YYNGEE. V lost 2 bases, J lost 6 bases, and 12 bases lay in between. The CDR3 nucleotides are TGTGCCAGCAGCGTTAGCGTAGACCTCGAGCAGTACTTC. Its translation: CASSVSVDLEQYF.

To note about this clone: Other DNA variants within this sample encode the same CDR3. This chain connects TRBV20-1 to TRBJ1-1; D unclear. Deletions cut 3 bases from V and 0 bases from J, with 2 bases between. This CDR3 spans 11 amino acids. Looked up from germline, CDR1 is DFQATT and CDR2 is SNEGSKA (reference sequence). The CDR3 DNA reads as TGCAGTGCTAGGTTGAACACTGAAGCTTTCTTT. Translated, it gives CSARLNTEAFF.

The chain carries TRBV9 and TRBJ1-3; a possible D gene is TRBD1 (5 bases). CDR1 and CDR2 from the germline V gene are SGDLS and YYNGEE. The CDR3 has 16 residues. V was clipped by 3 bases and J by 0 bases, with 13 bases between them. The CDR3 nucleotides are TGTGCCAGCAGCGGACGGACACTAGACTCTGGAAACACCATATATTTT. Its translation: CASSGRTLDSGNTIYF.

This rearrangement joins TRBV28 to TRBJ1-2; 7 positions match TRBD1. The CDR3 runs 19 residues. V dropped 5 bases and J dropped 3; count of bases not matched to a gene: 21. The germline CDR1 and CDR2 sequences are MDHEN and SYDVKM. The CDR3 bases are TGTGCCAGCAGTCTCATTGCGTGGACAGGCGGAGAATCCTACTATGGCTACACCTTC. This gives the protein CASSLIAWTGGESYYGYTF.

The V gene is TRBV5-1, the J gene TRBJ1-1, with 10 bases identical to TRBD1. V was pared by 2 bases and J by 4 bases, with 5 bases of the junction left unmatched. This CDR3 spans 15 amino acids. The V gene's germline CDR1 is SGHRS and CDR2 YFSETQ. The CDR3 nucleotides read TGCGCCAGCAGCTTTTATGGACAGGGGGTCACTGAAGCTTTCTTT. Amino acids: CASSFYGQGVTEAFF.

The chain carries TRBV5-1 and TRBJ1-4, with 7 nucleotides matching TRBD1. CDR3 size: 17 residues. CDR1 and CDR2 (germline): SGHRS, YFSETQ. Trimming cost V 2 bases and J 0 bases; bases outside gene matches: 7. As DNA, the CDR3 is TGCGCCAGCAGCTTTGGAGGACAGGTCACAACTAATGAAAAACTGTTTTTT. This translates into CASSFGGQVTTNEKLFF.

The chain employs TRBV2 and TRBJ2-7; 9 bases are a match to TRBD1. V dropped 5 bases and J dropped 6; count of bases not matched to a gene: 5. Germline CDR1 reads SNHLY; CDR2 reads FYNNEI. CDR3 length: 13 amino acids. The CDR3 is CASSYRGLSEQYF. In nucleotides, the CDR3 is TGTGCCAGCAGTTACAGGGGGCTCTCCGAGCAGTACTTC. The whole variable domain, filled in from reference TRBV2 and TRBJ2-7, reads EPEVTQTPSHQVTQMGQEVILRCVPISNHLYFYWYRQILGQKVEFLVSFYNNEISEKSEIFDDQFSVERPDGSNFTLKIRSTKLEDSAMYFCASSYRGLSEQYFGPGTRLTVT.

This chain uses TRBV4-1 with TRBJ2-1; D is perhaps TRBD2 (6 bases). The CDR3 covers 18 residues. Germline V lookup: CDR1 MGHRA, CDR2 YSYEKL. V was clipped by 1 base and J by 4 bases, with 20 bases between them. The CDR3 sequence is CASSQANTSGTEYNEQFF. The CDR3 DNA reads TGCGCCAGCAGCCAAGCTAACACCTCCGGGACTGAATACAATGAGCAGTTCTTC.

This clone came up once. The chain joins TRBV7-2 to TRBJ2-7; D ambiguous. CDR3 length: 13 amino acids. With 5 bases removed from V and 4 bases from J, the gap between germline ends came to 12 bases. Germline loops: CDR1 SGHTA, CDR2 FQGNSA. The CDR3 sequence: CASSLTGPYEQYF. The CDR3 bases are TGTGCCAGCAGCCTAACCGGACCATACGAGCAGTACTTC.

This chain links TRBV28 with TRBJ1-2; the match to TRBD1 covers 7 bases. The junction had 11 bases not matched to a gene; V was cut back by 2 bases and J by 8 bases. Germline CDR1 and CDR2: MDHEN and SYDVKM. The length of the CDR3 is 15 residues. CDR3 sequence: CASSLQNRGTRGYTF. The CDR3 coding sequence is TGTGCCAGCAGTTTACAAAACAGGGGAACAAGGGGCTACACCTTC.

The gene calls are TRBV3-1 (or the pseudogene TRBV3-2) and TRBJ2-1; the match to TRBD2 covers 7 bases. V shed 1 base and J 1 base; nucleotides not matched to a gene: 10. Germline V gives CDR1 LGHDT, CDR2 YNNKEL (reference sequence). This CDR3 comprises 18 residues. The CDR3 DNA reads TGTGCCAGCAGCCAAGGGGCTCTAGCGGCAACATCCTACAATGAGCAGTTCTTC. As protein: CASSQGALAATSYNEQFF.

The CDR3 here is CASSLDRNEQFF. CDR3 coding DNA: TGTGCCAGCAGCTTAGACCGTAATGAGCAGTTCTTC. J is TRBJ2-1 and V is TRBV13; D remains unclear. Germline CDR1 is PRHDT and CDR2 is FYEKMQ (reference sequence). The germline V and J ends were trimmed by 1 base and 7 bases, with 5 bases remaining between them. This CDR3 comprises 12 residues.

This clone has just a few counts. This chain connects TRBV2 to TRBJ2-1; the match to TRBD2 covers 8 bases. The CDR3 is made up of 16 amino acids. In germline, CDR1 is SNHLY, CDR2 FYNNEI. The V segment lost 2 bases and the J segment 3 bases; nucleotides outside the gene matches: 6. The CDR3 sequence: CASSESAGEFYNEQFF. CDR3 bases: TGTGCCAGCAGTGAATCAGCGGGAGAATTCTACAATGAGCAGTTCTTC.

The chain uses TRBV4-2 and TRBJ2-1; 9 nucleotides align to TRBD2. Unmatched junction bases numbered 7, after V lost 4 bases and J lost 3 bases. Per the germline V gene, CDR1 is LGHNA and CDR2 is YNFKEQ. The CDR3 runs 16 residues. The CDR3 loop is CASSLEYSGSYNEQFF. The CDR3 coding sequence is TGTGCCAGCAGCCTCGAATATAGCGGGAGCTACAATGAGCAGTTCTTC.

The chain uses TRBV6-2 or TRBV6-3 and TRBJ1-1; maybe TRBD1 (5 bases). Between the trimmed V and J ends, which lost 2 bases and 0 bases, there was a span of 19 bases. The CDR3 runs 18 residues. CDR1 MNHEY and CDR2 SVGEGT come from the germline V gene. The CDR3 nucleotides are TGTGCCAGCAGTTACCCAACCCTCCCAGGGACCCTGAACACTGAAGCTTTCTTT. Amino acids: CASSYPTLPGTLNTEAFF.

The genes are TRBV12-3 or TRBV12-4 and TRBJ2-1; the match to TRBD1 covers 10 bases. CDR3 length: 13 amino acids. Trimming removed 0 bases from V and 15 bases from J; junction bases left unmatched: 5. In nucleotides, the CDR3 is TGTGCCAGCAGTTTAGCGACAGGGGGCGCGCCGTTCTTC. Translating gives CASSLATGGAPFF.

This clone was observed a single time. J is TRBJ2-1 and V is TRBV7-8; no definite D call. Germline CDR1 is SGHVS and CDR2 is FQNEAQ. The CDR3 has 14 residues. Trimming took 0 bases from V and 4 from J, leaving 7 bases between them. The CDR3: CASSLASAYNEQFF. The CDR3 nucleotides read TGTGCCAGCAGCTTAGCGTCGGCTTACAATGAGCAGTTCTTC.